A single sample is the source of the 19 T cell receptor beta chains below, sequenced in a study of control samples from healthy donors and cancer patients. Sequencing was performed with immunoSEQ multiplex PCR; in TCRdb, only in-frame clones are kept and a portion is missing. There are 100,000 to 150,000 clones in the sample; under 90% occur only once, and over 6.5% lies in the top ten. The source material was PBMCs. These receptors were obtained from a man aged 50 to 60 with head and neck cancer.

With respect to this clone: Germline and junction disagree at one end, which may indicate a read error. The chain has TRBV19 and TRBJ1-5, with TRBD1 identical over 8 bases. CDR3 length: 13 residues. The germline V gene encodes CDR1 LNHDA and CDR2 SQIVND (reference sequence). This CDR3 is CAGSHRGDQPQHF. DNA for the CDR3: TGTGCCGGTAGTCACAGGGGGGATCAGCCCCAGCATTTT.

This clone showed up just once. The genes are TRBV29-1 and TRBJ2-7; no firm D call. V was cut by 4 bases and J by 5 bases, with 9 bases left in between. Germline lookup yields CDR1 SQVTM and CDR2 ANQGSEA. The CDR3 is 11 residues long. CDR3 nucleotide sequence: TGCAGCGTTGGGGGTTCGGACGAGCAGTACTTC. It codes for CSVGGSDEQYF.

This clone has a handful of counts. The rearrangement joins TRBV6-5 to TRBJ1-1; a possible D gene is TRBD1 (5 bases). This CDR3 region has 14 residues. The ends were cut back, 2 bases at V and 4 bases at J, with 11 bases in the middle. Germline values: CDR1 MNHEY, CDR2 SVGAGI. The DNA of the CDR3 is TGTGCCAGCAGTTACGGGGGTAGAGGCACTGAAGCTTTCTTT. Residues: CASSYGGRGTEAFF.

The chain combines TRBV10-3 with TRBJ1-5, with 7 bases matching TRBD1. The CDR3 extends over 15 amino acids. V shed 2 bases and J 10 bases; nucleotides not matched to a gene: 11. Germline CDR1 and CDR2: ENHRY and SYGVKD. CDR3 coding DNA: TGTGCCATCAGTGAGGACAGGGTACAGGTCGTACCCCAGCATTTT. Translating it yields CAISEDRVQVVPQHF.

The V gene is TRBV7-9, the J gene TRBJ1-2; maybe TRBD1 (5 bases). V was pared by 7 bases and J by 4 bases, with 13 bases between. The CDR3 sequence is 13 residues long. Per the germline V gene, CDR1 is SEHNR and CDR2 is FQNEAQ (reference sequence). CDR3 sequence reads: CASTLRGGYGYTF. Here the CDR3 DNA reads TGTGCCAGCACCCTCCGGGGGGGCTATGGCTACACCTTC.

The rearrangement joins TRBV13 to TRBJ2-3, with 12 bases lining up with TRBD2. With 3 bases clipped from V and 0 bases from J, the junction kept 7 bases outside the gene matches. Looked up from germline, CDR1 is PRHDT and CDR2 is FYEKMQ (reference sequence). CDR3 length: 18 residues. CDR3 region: CASSFWTSGVYSTDTQYF. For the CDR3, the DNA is TGTGCCAGCAGCTTTTGGACTAGCGGGGTATATAGCACAGATACGCAGTATTTT.

In DNA form, the CDR3 reads TGCGCCAGCAGCCAAGAAAAGGGGAAAAATCAGCCCCAGCATTTT. Residues: CASSQEKGKNQPQHF. This chain connects TRBV4-1 to TRBJ1-5, with D possibly being TRBD1 (5 bases). The CDR3 sequence is 15 residues long. Germline CDR1 is MGHRA and CDR2 is YSYEKL. Between the trimmed V and J ends, which lost 0 bases and 4 bases, there was a span of 10 bases.

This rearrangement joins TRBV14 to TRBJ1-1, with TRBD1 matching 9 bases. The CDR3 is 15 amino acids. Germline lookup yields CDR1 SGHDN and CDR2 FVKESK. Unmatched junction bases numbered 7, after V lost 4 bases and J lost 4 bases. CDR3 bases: TGTGCCAGCAGCCTCGGACAGGGGAGAAGCACTGAAGCTTTCTTT. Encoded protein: CASSLGQGRSTEAFF. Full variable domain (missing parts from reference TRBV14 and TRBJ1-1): EAGVTQFPSHSVIEKGQTVTLRCDPISGHDNLYWYRRVMGKEIKFLLHFVKESKQDESGMPNNRFLAERTGGTYSTLKVQPAELEDSGVYFCASSLGQGRSTEAFFGQGTRLTVV.

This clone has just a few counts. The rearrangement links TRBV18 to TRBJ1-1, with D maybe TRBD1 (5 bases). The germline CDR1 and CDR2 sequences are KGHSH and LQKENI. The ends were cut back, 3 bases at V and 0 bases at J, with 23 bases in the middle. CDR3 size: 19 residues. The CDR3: CASSPNRKAGSTMNTEAFF. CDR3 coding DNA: TGTGCCAGCTCACCGAACAGAAAAGCAGGGAGCACCATGAACACTGAAGCTTTCTTT.

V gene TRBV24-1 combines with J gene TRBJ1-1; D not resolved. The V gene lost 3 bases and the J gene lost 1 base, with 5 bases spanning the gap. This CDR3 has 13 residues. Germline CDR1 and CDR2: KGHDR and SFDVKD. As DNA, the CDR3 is TGTGCCACCAGTGATAGCTGGAACACTGAAGCTTTCTTT. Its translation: CATSDSWNTEAFF.

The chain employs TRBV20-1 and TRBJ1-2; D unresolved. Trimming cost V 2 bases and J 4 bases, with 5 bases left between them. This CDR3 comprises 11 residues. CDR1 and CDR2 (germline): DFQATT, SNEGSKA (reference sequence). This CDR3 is CSARPLYGYTF. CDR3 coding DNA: TGCAGTGCTAGACCCCTCTATGGCTACACCTTC.

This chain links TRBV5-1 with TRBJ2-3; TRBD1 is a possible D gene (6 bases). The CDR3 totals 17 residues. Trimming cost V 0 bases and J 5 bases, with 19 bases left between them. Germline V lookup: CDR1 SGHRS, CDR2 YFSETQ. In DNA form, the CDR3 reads TGCGCCAGCAGCTTGGCCACAAAGACAGGAGAGGGAGATACGCAGTATTTT. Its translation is CASSLATKTGEGDTQYF.

CDR3 residues: CASSAWEPEGTEAFF. CDR3 nucleotide sequence: TGTGCCAGCAGTGCCTGGGAGCCCGAAGGGACTGAAGCTTTCTTT. The chain is built from TRBV6-2 or TRBV6-3 and TRBJ1-1; unclear D gene. The ends were cut back, 5 bases at V and 5 bases at J, with 18 bases in the middle. The CDR3 has 15 residues. Germline V lookup: CDR1 MNHEY, CDR2 SVGEGT.

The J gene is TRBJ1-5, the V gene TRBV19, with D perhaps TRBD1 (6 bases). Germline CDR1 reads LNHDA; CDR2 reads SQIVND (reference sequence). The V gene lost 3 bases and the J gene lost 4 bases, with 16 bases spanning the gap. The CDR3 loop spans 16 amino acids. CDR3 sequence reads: CASSIPTGTINQPQHF. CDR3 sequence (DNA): TGTGCCAGTAGTATCCCCACTGGGACAATTAATCAGCCCCAGCATTTT. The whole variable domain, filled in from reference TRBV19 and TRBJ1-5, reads DGGITQSPKYLFRKEGQNVTLSCEQNLNHDAMYWYRQDPGQGLRLIYYSQIVNDFQKGDIAEGYSVSREKKESFPLTVTSAQKNPTAFYLCASSIPTGTINQPQHFGDGTRLSIL.

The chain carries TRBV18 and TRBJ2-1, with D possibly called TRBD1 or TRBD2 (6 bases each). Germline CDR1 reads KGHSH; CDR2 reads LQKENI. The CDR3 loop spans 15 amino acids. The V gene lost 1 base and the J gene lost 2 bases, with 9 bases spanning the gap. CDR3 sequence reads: CASSPRGTTYNEQFF. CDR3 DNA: TGTGCCAGCTCACCACGCGGGACAACCTACAATGAGCAGTTCTTC. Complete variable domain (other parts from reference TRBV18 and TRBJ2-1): NAGVMQNPRHLVRRRGQEARLRCSPMKGHSHVYWYRQLPEEGLKFMVYLQKENIIDESGMPKERFSAEFPKEGPSILRIQQVVRGDSAAYFCASSPRGTTYNEQFFGPGTRLTVL.

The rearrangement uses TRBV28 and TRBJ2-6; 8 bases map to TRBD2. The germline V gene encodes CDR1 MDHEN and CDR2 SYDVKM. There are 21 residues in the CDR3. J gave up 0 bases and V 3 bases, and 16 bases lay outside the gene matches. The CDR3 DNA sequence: TGTGCCAGCAGTTTCCGAAAACAGTATAGCGGGATCTCCTCTGGGGCCAACGTCCTGACTTTC. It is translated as CASSFRKQYSGISSGANVLTF.

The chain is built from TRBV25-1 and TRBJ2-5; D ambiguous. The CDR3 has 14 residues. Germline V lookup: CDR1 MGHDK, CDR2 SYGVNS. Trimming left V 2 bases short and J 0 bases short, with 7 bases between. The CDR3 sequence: CASSENLDQETQYF. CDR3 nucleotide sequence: TGTGCCAGCAGTGAAAATTTAGACCAAGAGACCCAGTACTTC. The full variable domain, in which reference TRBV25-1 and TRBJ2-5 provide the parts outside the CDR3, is EADIYQTPRYLVIGTGKKITLECSQTMGHDKMYWYQQDPGMELHLIHYSYGVNSTEKGDLSSESTVSRIRTEHFPLTLESARPSHTSQYLCASSENLDQETQYFGPGTRLLVL.

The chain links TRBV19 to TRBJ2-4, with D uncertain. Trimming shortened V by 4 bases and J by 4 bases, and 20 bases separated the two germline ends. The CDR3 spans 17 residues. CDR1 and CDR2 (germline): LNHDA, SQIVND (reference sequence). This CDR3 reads CASSTPRKQHPKNIQYF. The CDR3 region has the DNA TGTGCCAGTAGTACCCCCCGAAAACAGCATCCTAAAAACATTCAGTACTTC.

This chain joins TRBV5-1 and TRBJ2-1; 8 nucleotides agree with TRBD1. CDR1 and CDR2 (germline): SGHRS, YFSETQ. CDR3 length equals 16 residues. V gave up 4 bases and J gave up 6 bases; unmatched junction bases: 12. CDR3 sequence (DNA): TGCGCCAGCAGCAGCCCAGGGGGCGCATCCGGCAATGAGCAGTTCTTC. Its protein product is CASSSPGGASGNEQFF.